This paragraph reports one T cell receptor beta chain. Data came from immunoSEQ multiplex PCR; TCRdb stores just in-frame clones and leaves some out. The sample yields around 58,000 clones, around 89% seen once. This entry comes from a study of OX40 agonist ivuxolimab in advanced cancers. The material was CD4+ or CD8+ T cells sorted from blood, obtained in a trial of the OX40 agonist ivuxolimab. This sequence was found in an adult with an advanced solid tumor such as melanoma, head and neck, liver or kidney cancer.

This CDR3 reads CAWKTGATSYEQYF. The CDR3 DNA follows: TGTGCCTGGAAGACGGGGGCCACCTCCTACGAGCAGTACTTC. The chain combines TRBV30 with TRBJ2-7, with D perhaps assigned TRBD1 or TRBD2 (6 bases each). CDR1 is GTSNPN and CDR2 is SVGIG in the germline V gene (reference sequence). The CDR3 consists of 14 residues. V lost 4 bases to trimming and J lost 0 bases, with 13 bases between them.